Following are 8 T cell receptor beta chains from one sample sequenced in a study of long-term antiretroviral therapy in people with HIV. Run at survey level, the immunoSEQ assay was version v3.0. Measured with immunoSEQ multiplex PCR; TCRdb has only the in-frame clones, and not every one. In the table there are some 45,000 clones, roughly 86% of which are singletons. Sequenced here: unsorted PBMCs, sampled 0.1 years before starting antiretroviral therapy. The receptors were gathered from a woman in her fifties or sixties with HIV.

The J gene is TRBJ1-4, the V gene TRBV6-1; D ambiguous. Trimming removed 2 bases from V and 7 bases from J, with 14 bases in between. Germline-derived CDR1 and CDR2 are MNHNS and SASEGT. This CDR3 comprises 15 residues. Here the CDR3 reads CASSEMMQASEKLFF. The CDR3 DNA sequence: TGTGCCAGCAGTGAAATGATGCAGGCCTCTGAAAAACTGTTTTTT.

The chain joins TRBV7-3 to TRBJ2-7; D is unresolved. The CDR3 has 14 amino acids. V was trimmed by 5 bases and J by 2 bases, leaving 13 bases between them. CDR1 is SGHTA, CDR2 FQGTGA, per germline. CDR3 loop: CASSPLDKAYEQYF. CDR3 nucleotide sequence: TGTGCCAGCAGCCCATTAGACAAAGCCTACGAGCAGTACTTC. Complete variable domain (other parts from reference TRBV7-3 and TRBJ2-7): GAGVSQTPSNKVTEKGKYVELRCDPISGHTALYWYRQSLGQGPEFLIYFQGTGAADDSGLPNDRFFAVRPEGSVSTLKIQRTERGDSAVYLCASSPLDKAYEQYFGPGTRLTVT.

V and J are TRBV9 and TRBJ2-1, with 9 bases identical to TRBD1. Per the germline V gene, CDR1 is SGDLS and CDR2 is YYNGEE. Trimming at V came to 0 bases and at J to 6 bases, leaving 4 bases not matched to a gene. The CDR3 extends over 15 amino acids. CDR3 loop: CASSVAGQGSNEQFF. The DNA of the CDR3 is TGTGCCAGCAGCGTAGCGGGACAGGGATCCAATGAGCAGTTCTTC.

This clone was seen once. The rearrangement uses TRBV2 and TRBJ1-4; D gene uncertain. Between the trimmed V and J ends, which lost 8 bases and 8 bases, there was a span of 6 bases. The CDR3 is 10 amino acids. Germline V CDR1 and CDR2: SNHLY, FYNNEI. CDR3 residues: CASAGEKLFF. In nucleotides, the CDR3 is TGTGCCAGCGCCGGCGAAAAACTGTTTTTT.

This clone was recorded only once. V usage is TRBV18 and J usage is TRBJ1-6; D is ambiguous. Germline CDR1 and CDR2: KGHSH and LQKENI. Between the trimmed V and J ends, which lost 2 bases and 0 bases, there was a span of 8 bases. This CDR3 region has 16 residues. CDR3 in DNA: TGTGCCAGCTCACCATTACCAAGCTCCTATAATTCACCCCTCCACTTT. This codes for CASSPLPSSYNSPLHF. Together with reference TRBV18 and TRBJ1-6, the CDR3 gives the full variable domain: NAGVMQNPRHLVRRRGQEARLRCSPMKGHSHVYWYRQLPEEGLKFMVYLQKENIIDESGMPKERFSAEFPKEGPSILRIQQVVRGDSAAYFCASSPLPSSYNSPLHFGNGTRLTVT.

CDR3 sequence: CAWSVASGGRPDTQYF. In nucleotides, the CDR3 is TGTGCCTGGAGTGTCGCGAGCGGGGGTAGGCCAGATACGCAGTATTTT. J is TRBJ2-3 and V is TRBV30; TRBD2 matches 8 bases. Trimming cost V 0 bases and J 4 bases; bases outside gene matches: 9. The CDR3 is 16 residues long. Germline-derived CDR1 and CDR2 are GTSNPN and SVGIG (reference sequence).

The chain joins TRBV2 to TRBJ2-7; a weak D match, TRBD2 (6 bases). V lost 10 bases to trimming and J lost 4 bases, with 11 bases between them. In germline, CDR1 is SNHLY, CDR2 FYNNEI. The CDR3 extends over 11 amino acids. The DNA of the CDR3 is TGTGCCATCCGCGGGGAGTACGAGCAGTACTTC. This encodes CAIRGEYEQYF.

The rearrangement links TRBV9 to TRBJ1-2; 11 bases are shared with TRBD1. CDR3 length: 14 residues. The germline V gene encodes CDR1 SGDLS and CDR2 YYNGEE. V lost 3 bases to trimming and J lost 8 bases; unmatched junction nucleotides: 6. CDR3 protein: CASSDRTGGWGYTF. DNA of the CDR3: TGTGCCAGCAGCGACCGGACAGGGGGCTGGGGCTACACCTTC.